A single sample gave rise to the 5 T cell receptor beta chains below, sequenced in a study of identical twins. TCRdb used MiXCR to reprocess the 5' RACE reads, holding one entry per CDR3 protein. The table shows 280,000 or so distinct CDR3 sequences, with more than 6.5% occurring only once. These records were also assigned to another study, of yellow fever vaccine responses in identical twins.

Sample: memory (CD45RO+) T cells sorted from blood. The receptors were sampled from a woman under 30 in good health.

Only a few counts were recorded for this clonotype. The rearrangement links TRBV7-9 to TRBJ2-2; D is undetermined. The CDR3 has 14 amino acids. V was shortened by 2 bases and J by 5 bases, with 9 bases between the two germline ends. Germline V lookup: CDR1 SEHNR, CDR2 FQNEAQ (reference sequence). The CDR3 region is CASSLNSLTGELFF. CDR3 DNA sequence: TGTGCCAGCAGCTTAAACAGTCTTACCGGGGAGCTGTTTTTT. The full variable domain, completed using reference TRBV7-9 and TRBJ2-2, is DTGVSQNPRHKITKRGQNVTFRCDPISEHNRLYWYRQTLGQGPEFLTYFQNEAQLEKSRLLSDRFSAERPKGSFSTLEIQRTEQGDSAMYLCASSLNSLTGELFFGEGSRLTVL.

This clonotype was observed at least ten times. At one of its ends the junction is not consistent with the germline gene, which may arise from a read error. The V and J genes are TRBV11-2 and TRBJ2-2, with 8 bases fitting TRBD1. This CDR3 comprises 17 residues. Germline V gene data show CDR1 as SGHAT and CDR2 as FQNNGV. The CDR3 DNA is TGTGCCAGCAGTTTAGCCCGCGGGACAGGGAACACCGGGGAGCTGTTTTTT. Translation gives CASSLARGTGNTGELFF.

There are many counts of this clonotype. The chain carries TRBV7-7 and TRBJ2-1, with 7 positions matching TRBD2. The CDR3 is 15 residues long. V shed 1 base, J shed 8 bases, and the junction held 8 bases outside the gene matches. The germline CDR1 and CDR2 sequences are SSHAT and FNYEAQ (reference sequence). The CDR3 nucleotides are TGTGCCAGCAGCTTAGGCGGGAGTAGTAGGGATGAGCAGTTCTTC. Its translation: CASSLGGSSRDEQFF.

The chain links TRBV5-6 to TRBJ2-3, with TRBD1 matching over 12 bases. This CDR3 comprises 16 residues. The ends lost 0 bases at V and 6 bases at J; junction bases unmatched: 5. Germline V gene data show CDR1 as SGHDT and CDR2 as YYEEEE. In nucleotides, the CDR3 is TGTGCCAGCAGCTTGGAGGGACAGGGGGCGTCGGATACGCAGTATTTT. Residues: CASSLEGQGASDTQYF.

This clonotype was picked up many times. The chain uses TRBV19 and TRBJ1-2, with a tentative D call TRBD1 (6 bases). The CDR3 runs to 14 residues. Germline CDR1 and CDR2: LNHDA and SQIVND (reference sequence). With 3 bases removed from V and 5 bases from J, the gap between germline ends came to 13 bases. The CDR3 region is CASSMLGTPYGYTF. CDR3 coding DNA: TGTGCCAGTAGTATGTTGGGGACACCTTATGGCTACACCTTC.